This is a list of T cell receptor beta chains from one sample in a study of blood T cell repertoires in COVID-19. Sequenced by immunoSEQ multiplex PCR; TCRdb stores in-frame clones only, minus some. The sample consists of 140,000 or so clones, over 75% of them appearing once. Source material: peripheral blood. These receptors all come from a woman aged 55-70 years with active COVID-19. Both conserved end residues are part of each CDR3. Fields, in order: D gene, J gene, V gene, CDR3 protein, CDR3 DNA. A D gene is named only where the DNA matches it firmly.

D gene: -; J gene: TRBJ1-1; V gene: TRBV30; CDR3 protein: CAWSSSYTEAFF; CDR3 DNA: TGTGCCTGGAGTTCGTCCTACACTGAAGCTTTCTTT
D gene: -; J gene: TRBJ2-1; V gene: TRBV30; CDR3 protein: CAWSDNYNEQFF; CDR3 DNA: TGTGCCTGGAGTGACAATTACAATGAGCAGTTCTTC
D gene: TRBD1; J gene: TRBJ1-2; V gene: TRBV19; CDR3 protein: CASSMDRGHYGYTF; CDR3 DNA: TGTGCCAGTAGTATGGACAGGGGGCACTATGGCTACACCTTC
D gene: TRBD1; J gene: TRBJ1-3; V gene: TRBV28; CDR3 protein: CASRGSTGGRSGNTIYF; CDR3 DNA: TGTGCCAGCAGGGGGTCGACAGGGGGCCGGTCAGGAAACACCATATATTTT
D gene: -; J gene: TRBJ2-1; V gene: TRBV4-2; CDR3 protein: CASSQGQGYNEQFF; CDR3 DNA: TGTGCCAGCAGCCAAGGGCAGGGCTACAATGAGCAGTTCTTC
D gene: -; J gene: TRBJ1-4; V gene: TRBV7-9; CDR3 protein: CASSLVRDFPEKLFF; CDR3 DNA: TGTGCCAGCAGCTTAGTCAGGGACTTTCCTGAAAAACTGTTTTTT
D gene: -; J gene: TRBJ2-5; V gene: TRBV7-3; CDR3 protein: CASSPLGDQETQYF; CDR3 DNA: TGTGCCAGCAGCCCCCTCGGAGACCAAGAGACCCAGTACTTC
D gene: -; J gene: TRBJ1-1; V gene: TRBV28; CDR3 protein: CASIGLLNTEAFF; CDR3 DNA: TGTGCCAGCATTGGACTCCTGAACACTGAAGCTTTCTTT
D gene: TRBD2; J gene: TRBJ2-3; V gene: TRBV4-3; CDR3 protein: CASSQASWGGADTQYF; CDR3 DNA: TGCGCCAGCAGCCAAGCTTCCTGGGGGGGGGCAGATACGCAGTATTTT
D gene: TRBD2; J gene: TRBJ2-7; V gene: TRBV14; CDR3 protein: CASSHRWAGGPYEQYF; CDR3 DNA: TGTGCCAGCAGCCACCGCTGGGCGGGAGGGCCCTACGAGCAGTACTTC